The sequence of this TCR beta chain was determined in a study of CD8+ T cells in alopecia areata. As for the study in general: In an open-label trial, patients got 5 to 10 mg tofacitinib twice daily. Findings and limits, study-wide: Relative to mice, TCR sharing across patients was less clear, a difference possibly HLA-related. Normal scalp had lower clonality than lesional scalp, with alopecia totalis/universalis lesions showing this most strongly. Tissue-resident alphabeta T cells belonging to normal skin likewise get sequenced within scalp specimens.

In its sample, this clone was seen a few times. Its antigen is still unknown. Trimming left V 1 base short and J 0 bases short, with 7 bases between. This CDR3 comprises 14 residues. Per the germline V gene, CDR1 is SGHAT and CDR2 is FQNNGV. cDNA prepared by RNA extraction and subsequent reverse transcription served as the template for sequencing. Generated by immunoSEQ multiplex PCR, the TCRdb table keeps only in-frame clones and is missing some. The table lists around 61,000 clones, 45% to 50% of them singletons. The material sequenced was CD8+ T cells sorted from blood, taken at week 0. This clonotype originated in a human donor with alopecia areata. This sequence joins TRBV11-2 and TRBJ2-7; D remains unclear. The CDR3 region has the DNA TGTGCCAGCAGCTTAGGTAGTTTCTCCTACGAGCAGTACTTC. As protein: CASSLGSFSYEQYF.